This passage covers 18 T cell receptor beta chains from one sample sequenced in a study of CD8 T cells in Susac syndrome. A quantity of about 0.5 to 1 ug RNA underwent reverse transcription using random hexamers. TCRdb recomputed calls from the immunoSEQ multiplex PCR reads with MiXCR, one row per CDR3 protein. The table records 80,000 to 90,000 distinct CDR3 sequences, approximately 95% of them present only once. Sequencing was carried out using CD8+ T cells from PBMCs. The receptors were gathered from a human donor in good health.

The chain is built from TRBV7-6 and TRBJ1-4; a possible D gene is TRBD1 (6 bases). The V end lost 2 bases, the J end lost 7 bases, and 11 bases lay between the germline ends. The CDR3 is made up of 14 amino acids. The V gene's germline CDR1 is SGHVS and CDR2 FNYEAQ. CDR3 nucleotide sequence: TGTGCCAGCAGCTTATCAGGGGAAGGTGAAAAACTGTTTTTT. It specifies CASSLSGEGEKLFF.

This chain links TRBV1 with TRBJ1-1. TRBV1 is classified as a pseudogene. CDR3 size: 15 residues. CDR3 sequence reads: CTSSQDPRQNTEAFF. Here the CDR3 DNA reads TGCACCAGCAGCCAAGACCCCAGGCAGAACACTGAAGCTTTCTTT.

V gene TRBV12-3 or TRBV12-4 combines with J gene TRBJ2-1, with 7 bases aligning to TRBD2. V was pared by 5 bases and J by 1 base, with 2 bases of the junction left unmatched. The CDR3 spans 14 residues. Here the CDR3 reads CASSHSGSYNEQFF. CDR3 nucleotides: TGTGCCAGCAGTCATAGCGGGTCCTACAATGAGCAGTTCTTC.

V is TRBV6-6 and J is TRBJ2-1, with 7 bases matching TRBD1. Germline V lookup: CDR1 MNHNY, CDR2 SVGAGI (reference sequence). This CDR3 contains 12 residues. V lost 5 bases and J lost 9; bases outside the gene matches: 4. CDR3 residues: CASSGQVGEQFF. The DNA for the CDR3 is TGTGCCAGCAGTGGACAGGTCGGTGAGCAGTTCTTC.

The gene calls are TRBV6-5 and TRBJ2-1; the match to TRBD2 covers 8 bases. CDR1 and CDR2 from the germline V gene are MNHEY and SVGAGI. With 4 bases clipped from V and 0 bases from J, the junction kept 5 bases outside the gene matches. The length of the CDR3 is 16 residues. CDR3 DNA sequence: TGTGCCAGCAGTTGGGCGGGGGGCCCCTCCTACAATGAGCAGTTCTTC. Translated, it gives CASSWAGGPSYNEQFF.

CDR3 in DNA: TGTGCCAGCAGCCGGACAGCTGGATTCTACGAGCAGTACTTC. This sequence encodes CASSRTAGFYEQYF. The chain carries TRBV7-8 and TRBJ2-7; D possibly corresponds to TRBD1 (6 bases). The V gene's germline CDR1 is SGHVS and CDR2 FQNEAQ. The CDR3 contains 14 residues. The V end was cut by 5 bases, the J end by 3 bases, with 14 bases between.

V usage is TRBV5-1 and J usage is TRBJ2-2, with D tentatively TRBD1 or TRBD2 (5 bases each). Germline loops: CDR1 SGHRS, CDR2 YFSETQ. There are 18 residues in the CDR3. Deletions cut 1 base from V and 1 base from J, with 17 bases between. The CDR3 is CASSLPPGATGNTGELFF. CDR3 nucleotide sequence: TGCGCCAGCAGCTTGCCGCCCGGGGCCACCGGGAACACCGGGGAGCTGTTTTTT.

The rearrangement joins TRBV2 to TRBJ2-7, with a possible D match to TRBD2 (5 bases). The CDR3 extends over 12 amino acids. Trimming took 10 bases from V and 2 from J, leaving 12 bases between them. Per the germline V gene, CDR1 is SNHLY and CDR2 is FYNNEI. The CDR3 sequence is CAIEVGAYEQYF. DNA for the CDR3: TGTGCCATAGAGGTGGGAGCCTACGAGCAGTACTTC. The variable domain in full, completed from reference TRBV2 and TRBJ2-7, reads EPEVTQTPSHQVTQMGQEVILRCVPISNHLYFYWYRQILGQKVEFLVSFYNNEISEKSEIFDDQFSVERPDGSNFTLKIRSTKLEDSAMYFCAIEVGAYEQYFGPGTRLTVT.

This sequence joins TRBV12-3 or TRBV12-4 and TRBJ1-1, with a weak D call TRBD1 (5 bases). Trimming shortened V by 3 bases and J by 5 bases, and 10 bases separated the two germline ends. This CDR3 contains 13 residues. In DNA form, the CDR3 reads TGTGCCAGCAGTTTGTATCAGGGAACTGAAGCTTTCTTT. It codes for CASSLYQGTEAFF.

The chain is built from TRBV27 and TRBJ1-1; weak D call: TRBD1 (5 bases). Germline CDR1 and CDR2: MNHEY and SMNVEV (reference sequence). This CDR3 has 12 residues. V lost 3 bases to trimming and J lost 4 bases, with 6 bases between them. The CDR3 bases are TGTGCCAGCAGTTTCCAGGGCACTGAAGCTTTCTTT. It translates to CASSFQGTEAFF.

The chain combines TRBV5-1 with TRBJ2-1; D is undetermined. From germline, CDR1 is SGHRS and CDR2 YFSETQ. This CDR3 has 12 amino acids. The V and J ends lost 7 bases and 7 bases respectively, with 12 bases between them. The CDR3 DNA is TGCGCCAGCTCCCGGGTGATGAATGAGCAGTTCTTC. It encodes CASSRVMNEQFF.

V is TRBV2 and J is TRBJ1-5; D unresolved. The CDR3 runs to 13 residues. Germline V lookup: CDR1 SNHLY, CDR2 FYNNEI. V lost 7 bases and J 2 bases, leaving 9 bases between the germline ends. The CDR3 sequence is CASNSWGNQPQHF. As DNA, the CDR3 is TGTGCCAGCAATTCGTGGGGCAATCAGCCCCAGCATTTT.

There are a few counts of this clonotype. The genes are TRBV27 and TRBJ1-5; TRBD1 might be the D (6 bases). V lost 4 bases to trimming and J lost 2 bases, with 9 bases between them. The CDR3 sequence is 14 residues long. The germline V gene encodes CDR1 MNHEY and CDR2 SMNVEV (reference sequence). CDR3 sequence: CASSSRGGNQPQHF. CDR3 bases: TGTGCCAGCAGTTCCAGGGGCGGCAATCAGCCCCAGCATTTT.

J is TRBJ2-7 and V is TRBV4-1, with a possible D match to TRBD2 (5 bases). V was shortened by 7 bases and J by 3 bases, with 22 bases between the two germline ends. From germline, CDR1 is MGHRA and CDR2 YSYEKL. CDR3 length equals 16 residues. The CDR3 coding sequence is TGCGCCAGCACTCCGGAGTTCCGGGGTCACCACTACGAGCAGTACTTC. Translating gives CASTPEFRGHHYEQYF.

This chain connects TRBV2 to TRBJ2-5; 7 bases are a match to TRBD1. Per the germline V gene, CDR1 is SNHLY and CDR2 is FYNNEI. This CDR3 is 17 amino acids long. With V trimmed by 2 bases and J by 3 bases, 12 bases remained unmatched. The CDR3 bases are TGTGCCAGCAGTGAATATCCGGTAACAGGGGAAGAAGAGACCCAGTACTTC. Translated, it gives CASSEYPVTGEEETQYF.

The table lists this clonotype with a count of one. For the CDR3, the DNA is TGTGCCAGCAGCCCTGGCGGGGGGGGCTACACCTTC. As protein: CASSPGGGGYTF. The chain uses TRBV7-9 and TRBJ1-2; D is perhaps TRBD1 (5 bases). V gave up 5 bases and J gave up 8 bases, with 12 bases separating them. CDR3 size: 12 residues. Germline V gene lookup returns CDR1 SEHNR and CDR2 FQNEAQ (reference sequence).

The gene calls are TRBV4-1 and TRBJ1-5; D ambiguous. The CDR3 is made up of 15 amino acids. Germline V gene data show CDR1 as MGHRA and CDR2 as YSYEKL. V shed 0 bases and J shed 2 bases, with 8 bases lying between them. As DNA, the CDR3 is TGCGCCAGCAGCCAAGAGAGCCATGGCAATCAGCCCCAGCATTTT. Amino acid sequence: CASSQESHGNQPQHF.

This chain connects TRBV6-5 to TRBJ2-1, with D possibly matching TRBD2 (7 bases). CDR1 is MNHEY, CDR2 SVGAGI, per germline. This CDR3 has 15 residues. V was trimmed by 0 bases and J by 5 bases, leaving 11 bases between them. CDR3 DNA: TGTGCCAGCAGTTACTCCTTCGGGGGGCACAATGAGCAGTTCTTC. The encoded protein is CASSYSFGGHNEQFF.